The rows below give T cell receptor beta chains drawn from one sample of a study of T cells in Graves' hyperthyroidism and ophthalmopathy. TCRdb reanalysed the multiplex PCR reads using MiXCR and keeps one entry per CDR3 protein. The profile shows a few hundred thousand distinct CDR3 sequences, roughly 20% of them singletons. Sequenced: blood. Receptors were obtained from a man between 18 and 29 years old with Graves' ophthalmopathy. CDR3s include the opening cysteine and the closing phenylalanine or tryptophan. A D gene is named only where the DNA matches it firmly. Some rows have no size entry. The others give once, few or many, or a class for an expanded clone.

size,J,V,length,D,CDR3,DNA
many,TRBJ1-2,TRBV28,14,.,CASSLYTGIYGYTF,TGTGCCAGCAGTTTATACACAGGAATCTATGGCTACACCTTC
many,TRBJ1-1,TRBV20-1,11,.,CSLWRNTEAFF,TGCAGCCTCTGGAGGAACACTGAAGCTTTCTTT
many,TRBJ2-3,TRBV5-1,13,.,CASSLFGTDTQYF,TGCGCCAGCAGCTTGTTTGGCACAGATACGCAGTATTTT
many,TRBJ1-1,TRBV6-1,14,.,CASSKGEMNTEAFF,TGTGCCAGCAGCAAGGGAGAGATGAACACTGAAGCTTTCTTT
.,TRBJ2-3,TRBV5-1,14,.,CASSLVDFTDTQYF,TGCGCCAGCAGCTTGGTGGACTTCACAGATACGCAGTATTTT
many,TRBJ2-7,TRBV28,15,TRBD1,CASSGLGTGAYEQYF,TGTGCCAGCAGTGGGTTAGGGACAGGGGCTTACGAGCAGTACTTC
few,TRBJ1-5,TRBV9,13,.,CASSVWVNQPQHF,TGTGCCAGCAGCGTTTGGGTCAATCAGCCCCAGCATTTT
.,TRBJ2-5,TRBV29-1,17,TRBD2,CSVSGLAGNPHWVTQYF,TGCAGCGTTTCCGGACTAGCGGGGAACCCCCATTGGGTGACCCAGTACTTC
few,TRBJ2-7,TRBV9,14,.,CASSVAGENYEQYF,TGTGCCAGCAGCGTAGCGGGTGAAAACTACGAGCAGTACTTC
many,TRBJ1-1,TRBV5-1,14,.,CASPQDSGGTEAFF,TGCGCCAGCCCCCAAGATTCCGGGGGCACTGAAGCTTTCTTT
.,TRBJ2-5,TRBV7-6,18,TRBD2,CASSRDSSGGRLQETQYF,TGTGCCAGCAGTCGGGACTCTAGCGGGGGGCGGCTCCAAGAGACCCAGTACTTC
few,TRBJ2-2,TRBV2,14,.,CASRRQENTRELFF,TGTGCCAGCAGGAGACAGGAGAACACCAGGGAGCTGTTTTTT
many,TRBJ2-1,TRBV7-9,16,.,CASSSSPGGPHNEQFF,TGTGCCAGCAGCTCATCACCAGGGGGGCCTCACAATGAGCAGTTCTTC
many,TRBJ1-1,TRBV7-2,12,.,CASSSQGGLAFF,TGTGCCAGCAGCTCGCAAGGGGGGCTGGCTTTCTTT
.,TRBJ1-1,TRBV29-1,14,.,CSVELTAMNTEAFF,TGCAGCGTGGAGTTGACAGCCATGAACACTGAAGCTTTCTTT
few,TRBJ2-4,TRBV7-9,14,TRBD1,CASSLGQGVNIQYF,TGTGCCAGCAGCTTAGGACAGGGGGTAAACATTCAGTACTTC
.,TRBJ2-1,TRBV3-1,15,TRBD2,CASSRTSGDYDEQFF,TGTGCCAGCAGCCGGACTAGCGGGGATTACGATGAGCAGTTCTTC
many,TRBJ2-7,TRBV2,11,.,CASTYRYEQYF,TGTGCCAGCACGTACAGATACGAGCAGTACTTC
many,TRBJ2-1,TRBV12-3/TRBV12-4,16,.,CASSLAGLSSYNEQFF,TGTGCCAGCAGTTTAGCGGGGTTAAGCTCCTACAATGAGCAGTTCTTC
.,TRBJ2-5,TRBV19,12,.,CASSRRGETQYF,TGTGCCAGTAGTAGAAGGGGCGAGACCCAGTACTTC
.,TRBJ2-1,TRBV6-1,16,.,CASSGFQVGPGNEQFF,TGTGCCAGCAGTGGCTTTCAGGTGGGGCCAGGCAATGAGCAGTTCTTC
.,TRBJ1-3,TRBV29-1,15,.,CSVEGWGVTGNTIYF,TGCAGCGTTGAAGGATGGGGGGTGACCGGAAACACCATATATTTT
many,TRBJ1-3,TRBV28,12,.,CASMDPGNTIYF,TGTGCCAGCATGGACCCTGGAAACACCATATATTTT
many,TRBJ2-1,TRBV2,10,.,CASYYNEQFF,TGTGCCAGCTACTACAATGAGCAGTTCTTC
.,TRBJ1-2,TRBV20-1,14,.,CSASEAGDWYGYTF,TGCAGTGCTAGTGAGGCAGGCGATTGGTATGGCTACACCTTC
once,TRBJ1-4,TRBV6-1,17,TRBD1,CASSVSGTVATNEKLFF,TGTGCCAGCAGTGTATCCGGGACAGTCGCAACTAATGAAAAACTGTTTTTT
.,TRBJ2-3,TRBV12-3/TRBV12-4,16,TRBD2,CASSLTSGGGTDTQYF,TGTGCCAGCAGTTTGACTAGCGGGGGGGGCACAGATACGCAGTATTTT
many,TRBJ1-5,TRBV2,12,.,CASSDHRWAQHF,TGTGCCAGCAGTGATCACCGATGGGCCCAGCATTTT
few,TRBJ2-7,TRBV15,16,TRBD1,CATSRDLGQGLNEQYF,TGTGCCACCAGCAGAGATCTCGGACAGGGGTTAAACGAGCAGTACTTC
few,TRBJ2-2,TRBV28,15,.,CASSYSVGSTGELFF,TGTGCCAGCAGTTACTCGGTGGGGAGCACCGGGGAGCTGTTTTTT
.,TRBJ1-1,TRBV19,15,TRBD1,CASKSGDRALTEAFF,TGTGCCTCAAAATCCGGGGACAGGGCGCTAACTGAAGCTTTCTTT
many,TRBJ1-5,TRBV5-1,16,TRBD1,CASSPGTGRTNQPQHF,TGCGCCAGCAGCCCTGGGACAGGTAGAACCAATCAGCCCCAGCATTTT
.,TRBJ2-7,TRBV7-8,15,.,CASNQRAGISYEQYF,TGCGCCAGCAACCAACGGGCAGGCATCTCCTACGAGCAGTACTTC
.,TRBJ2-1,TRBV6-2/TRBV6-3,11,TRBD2,CTGGVVSEQFF,TGTACGGGGGGGGTAGTTAGTGAGCAGTTCTTC
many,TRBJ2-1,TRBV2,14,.,CASSAMGKGGEQFF,TGTGCCAGCAGTGCAATGGGGAAGGGAGGTGAGCAGTTCTTC
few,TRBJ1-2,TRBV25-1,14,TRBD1,CASSESDRDYGYTF,TGTGCCAGCAGTGAATCGGACAGGGACTATGGCTACACCTTC
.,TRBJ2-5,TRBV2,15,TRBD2,CASSDGGGADETQYF,TGTGCCAGCAGTGACGGGGGGGGGGCCGATGAGACCCAGTACTTC
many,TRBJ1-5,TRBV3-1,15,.,CASSFGAGSNQPQHF,TGTGCCAGCAGCTTTGGGGCCGGTAGCAATCAGCCCCAGCATTTT
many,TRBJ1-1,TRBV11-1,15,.,CASSLASTGSSEAFF,TGTGCCAGCAGCTTAGCTTCTACAGGGAGCTCTGAAGCTTTCTTT
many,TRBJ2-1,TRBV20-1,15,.,CSARGGQLSYNEQFF,TGCAGTGCTAGAGGGGGGCAGCTATCGTACAATGAGCAGTTCTTC
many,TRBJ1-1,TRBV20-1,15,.,CSARIGGGGKAEAFF,TGCAGTGCTAGAATCGGGGGAGGAGGGAAGGCTGAAGCTTTCTTT